Ten or more counts support the clone carrying this T cell receptor (beta chain). As yet, its antigen is unknown. TCRdb reanalysed the reads using MiXCR and keeps one entry per CDR3 protein. The sample lists about 330,000 distinct CDR3 sequences; roughly 34% were seen once. The record originates from a study of T cell repertoires in cytomegalovirus infection. With 6 bases removed from V and 2 bases from J, the gap between germline ends came to 14 bases. This CDR3 has 15 amino acids. Germline CDR1 is MDHEN and CDR2 is SYDVKM. The rearrangement joins TRBV28 to TRBJ2-1; D not resolved. Sequencing was performed on cultured PBMCs, taken from culture after CMV antigen stimulation. The clonotype comes from a human donor in good health (CMV status not recorded). Some clones in this sample may be carry-over from other donors' samples. CDR3 loop: CASSRDSPPYNEQFF. CDR3 DNA: TGTGCCAGCAGCCGAGACTCACCCCCCTACAATGAGCAGTTCTTC.